This TCR beta chain was found in a study of technical replicates of blood from a handful of donors. Profiling relied on immunoSEQ multiplex PCR, and the TCRdb table lists in-frame clones only, not all of them. The sample carries tens of thousands of clones, approximately 96% recorded once. V was shortened by 3 bases and J by 4 bases, with 6 bases between the two germline ends. The CDR3 is 12 residues long. From germline, CDR1 is MNHEY and CDR2 SVGAGI. Material: T cells isolated from PBMCs. The genes are TRBV6-5 and TRBJ1-2; possible D gene TRBD1, 5 bases. The clonotype comes from a human donor in good health. The CDR3 sequence: CASSYDSYGYTF. For the CDR3, the DNA is TGTGCCAGCAGTTATGACAGCTATGGCTACACCTTC.